This T cell receptor (beta chain) comes out of a study of T cell changes during pregnancy in multiple sclerosis. From germline, CDR1 is MDHEN and CDR2 SYDVKM. The CDR3 consists of 18 residues. Germline trimming cut 5 bases from V and 2 bases from J; bases unmatched to any gene: 10. Some clones are missing from TCRdb's copy, which holds only in-frame ones; the method was immunoSEQ multiplex PCR. Of about 52,000 clones in the sample, around 94% are singletons; the top ten hold around 0.38%. The sequences come from CD4+ T cells from peripheral blood mononuclear cells, collected before pregnancy. The TCR sequence derives from a female donor with multiple sclerosis, enrolled in a pregnancy study. The J gene is TRBJ2-1, the V gene TRBV28; 12 bases agree with TRBD2. DNA for the CDR3: TGTGCCAGCAGTCGAGGTCTAGCGGGAGGGTTCCCCTACAATGAGCAGTTCTTC. It encodes CASSRGLAGGFPYNEQFF. Combining the CDR3 with reference TRBV28 and TRBJ2-1 gives the whole variable domain DVKVTQSSRYLVKRTGEKVFLECVQDMDHENMFWYRQDPGLGLRLIYFSYDVKMKEKGDIPEGYSVSREKKERFSLILESASTNQTSMYLCASSRGLAGGFPYNEQFFGPGTRLTVL.